This TCR beta chain was identified during a study of spatial heterogeneity in lung cancer. In the study overall: Median follow-up for sequenced PBMC samples was 2 to 3 years after resection, when such samples existed. Raw reads showed each unique TCR and UMI combination turning up more than ten times on average.

V shed 7 bases, J shed 4 bases, and the junction held 7 bases outside the gene matches. Germline V gene lookup returns CDR1 SNHLY and CDR2 FYNNEI. This CDR3 contains 15 residues. Documented time point: blood at routine non-recurrence follow-up after resection. Every cDNA TCR molecule received its own unique molecular identifier. MiXCR, run by TCRdb on the 5' RACE reads, gives a single entry per CDR3 protein. The sample yields 110,000 or so distinct CDR3 sequences, 10% to 11% seen once. This clonotype was detected only a few times. The source is a female donor with early-stage non-small cell lung cancer. This rearrangement joins TRBV2 to TRBJ2-1, with 10 bases aligning to TRBD2. The sample was PBMCs, taken at follow-up. The DNA for the CDR3 is TGTGCCAGCAAAAAGCGGGAGGGTCTTTACAATGAGCAGTTCTTC. This sequence encodes CASKKREGLYNEQFF. Variable domain in full (rest from reference TRBV2 and TRBJ2-1): EPEVTQTPSHQVTQMGQEVILRCVPISNHLYFYWYRQILGQKVEFLVSFYNNEISEKSEIFDDQFSVERPDGSNFTLKIRSTKLEDSAMYFCASKKREGLYNEQFFGPGTRLTVL.